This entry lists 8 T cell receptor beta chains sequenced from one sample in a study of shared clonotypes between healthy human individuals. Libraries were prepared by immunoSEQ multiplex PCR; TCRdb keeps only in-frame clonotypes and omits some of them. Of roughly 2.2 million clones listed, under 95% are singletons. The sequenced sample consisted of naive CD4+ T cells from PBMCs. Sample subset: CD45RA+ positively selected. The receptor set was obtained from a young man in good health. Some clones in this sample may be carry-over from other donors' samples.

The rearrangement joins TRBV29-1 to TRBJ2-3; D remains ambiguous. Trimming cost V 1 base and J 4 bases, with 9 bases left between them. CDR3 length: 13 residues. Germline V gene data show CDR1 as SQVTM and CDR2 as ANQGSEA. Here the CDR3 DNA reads TGCAGCGTTGAAGGAGTCAGACCAGATACGCAGTATTTT. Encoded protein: CSVEGVRPDTQYF.

CDR3: CSASSPVGQYF. DNA of the CDR3: TGCAGTGCTAGCTCCCCCGTAGGGCAGTACTTC. V usage is TRBV20-1 and J usage is TRBJ2-7; D is uncertain. The germline V and J ends were trimmed by 3 bases and 9 bases, with 12 bases remaining between them. The CDR3 is 11 residues long. Germline V gene lookup returns CDR1 DFQATT and CDR2 SNEGSKA (reference sequence).

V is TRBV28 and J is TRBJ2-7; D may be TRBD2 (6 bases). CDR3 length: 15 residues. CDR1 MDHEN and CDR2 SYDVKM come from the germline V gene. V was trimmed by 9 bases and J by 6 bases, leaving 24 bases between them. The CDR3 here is CASGTADRLNREQYF. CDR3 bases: TGTGCCAGTGGGACTGCGGACCGACTCAACCGCGAGCAGTACTTC.

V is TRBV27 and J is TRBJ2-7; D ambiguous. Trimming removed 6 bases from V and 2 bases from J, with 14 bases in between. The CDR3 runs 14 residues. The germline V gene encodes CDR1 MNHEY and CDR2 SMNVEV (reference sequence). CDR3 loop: CASRESTPAYEQYF. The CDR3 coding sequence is TGTGCCAGCAGGGAATCGACACCCGCCTACGAGCAGTACTTC.

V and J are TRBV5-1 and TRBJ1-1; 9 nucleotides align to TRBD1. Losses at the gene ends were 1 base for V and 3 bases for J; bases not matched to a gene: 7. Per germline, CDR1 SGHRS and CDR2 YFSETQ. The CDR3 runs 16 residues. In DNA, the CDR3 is TGCGCCAGCAGCTTGTCAGGGACAGGGAGGGACACTGAAGCTTTCTTT. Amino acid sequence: CASSLSGTGRDTEAFF.

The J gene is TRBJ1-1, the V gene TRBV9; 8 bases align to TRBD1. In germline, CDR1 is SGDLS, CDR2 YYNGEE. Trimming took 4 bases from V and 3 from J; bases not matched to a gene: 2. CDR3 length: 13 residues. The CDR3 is CASSLQGDTEAFF. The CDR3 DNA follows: TGTGCCAGCAGCTTACAGGGGGACACTGAAGCTTTCTTT.

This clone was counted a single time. As DNA, the CDR3 is TGTGCCAGCAGCTTAGGAAGGCGGGAGGGCCTTTCTTGCGAGCAGTTCTTC. Translation gives CASSLGRREGLSCEQFF. This chain links TRBV7-4 with TRBJ2-1, with 9 positions matching TRBD2. Unmatched junction bases numbered 14, after V lost 1 base and J lost 10 bases. Germline-derived CDR1 and CDR2 are SGHVT and SQSDAQ. This CDR3 spans 17 amino acids.

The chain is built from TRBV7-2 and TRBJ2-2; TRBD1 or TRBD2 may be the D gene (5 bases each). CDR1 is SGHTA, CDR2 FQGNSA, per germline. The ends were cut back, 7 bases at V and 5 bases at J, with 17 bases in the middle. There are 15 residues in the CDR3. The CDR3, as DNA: TGTGCCAGCACCTTGACCGGGACCCCGACCGGGGAGCTGTTTTTT. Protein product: CASTLTGTPTGELFF.